This T cell receptor beta chain is from a study of identical twins. Whole-study findings and limits: Models predicted less out-of-frame TCR alpha sharing in monozygotic twins than was found. Cord blood beta clonotypes present at high abundance carried fewer insertions; no such pattern appeared in memory repertoires. Alpha sequences out of frame and shared by twins had excess low generation probability.

Template switching supplied a universal primer site; unique molecular identifiers were carried on the cDNA. TCRdb recomputed calls from the 5' RACE reads with MiXCR, one row per CDR3 protein. This sample has nearly 900,000 distinct CDR3 sequences, with 9% to 15% found just once. In the case of this clonotype: The antigen remains unidentified.

These sequences were also reported in another study, on yellow fever vaccine responses in identical twins.

The sequence was collected from a woman between 18 and 29 years old in good health. Sequences were obtained from PBMCs.

CDR3 in DNA: TGTGCCAGCAGTTTTATCCTCACAGATACGCAGTATTTT. Translated, it gives CASSFILTDTQYF. The chain couples TRBV28 to TRBJ2-3; D is undetermined. From germline, CDR1 is MDHEN and CDR2 SYDVKM. The ends were cut back, 3 bases at V and 2 bases at J, with 6 bases in the middle. The CDR3 consists of 13 residues. Based on the CDR3 plus reference TRBV28 and TRBJ2-3, the full variable domain is DVKVTQSSRYLVKRTGEKVFLECVQDMDHENMFWYRQDPGLGLRLIYFSYDVKMKEKGDIPEGYSVSREKKERFSLILESASTNQTSMYLCASSFILTDTQYFGPGTRLTVL.